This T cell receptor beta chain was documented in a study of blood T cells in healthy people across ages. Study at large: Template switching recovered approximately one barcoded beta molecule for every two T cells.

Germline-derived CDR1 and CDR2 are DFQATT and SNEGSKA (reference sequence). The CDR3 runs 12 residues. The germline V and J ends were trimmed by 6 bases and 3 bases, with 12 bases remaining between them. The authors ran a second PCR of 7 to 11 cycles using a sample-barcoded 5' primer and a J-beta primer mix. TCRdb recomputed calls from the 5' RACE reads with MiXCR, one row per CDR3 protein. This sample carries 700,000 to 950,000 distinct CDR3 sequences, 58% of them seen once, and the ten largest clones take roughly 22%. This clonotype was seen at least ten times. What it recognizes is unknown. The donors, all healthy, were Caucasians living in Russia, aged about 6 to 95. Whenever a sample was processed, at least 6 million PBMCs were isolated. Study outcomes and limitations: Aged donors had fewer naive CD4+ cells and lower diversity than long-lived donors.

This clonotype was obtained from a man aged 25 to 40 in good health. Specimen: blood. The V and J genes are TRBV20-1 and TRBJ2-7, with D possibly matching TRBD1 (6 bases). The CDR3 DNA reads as TGCAGTGCGACCCGGGACATCTACGAGCAGTACTTC. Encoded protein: CSATRDIYEQYF.